The clone carrying this TCR beta chain was recorded once. The antigen is unknown. Sequencing used immunoSEQ multiplex PCR; TCRdb keeps in-frame clones, though not all of them. The data contain about 1,500,000 clones, about 96% of them seen just once; the ten biggest clones take up over 1%. This entry comes from a study of shared clonotypes between healthy human individuals. Study at large: Each donor had three CD4 naive, three CD4 memory, two CD8 naive and one CD8 memory plate. Study conclusions and caveats: Across subsets, estimated richness was generally greater for naive than for memory populations.

This CDR3 contains 14 residues. Germline assignment: CDR1 SGHVS and CDR2 FNYEAQ. J lost 9 bases, V lost 5 bases, and 11 bases had no gene match. The sequencing sample was made of naive CD4+ T cells sorted from blood. Subset of the sample: CD45RA+ positively selected. The TCR comes from a man aged 25-40 years in good health. V is TRBV7-6 and J is TRBJ2-3; 7 nucleotides line up with TRBD1. The CDR3 nucleotides are TGTGCCAGCAGCACTTACGAGGGGGCGAGGACGCAGTATTTT. This sequence encodes CASSTYEGARTQYF.